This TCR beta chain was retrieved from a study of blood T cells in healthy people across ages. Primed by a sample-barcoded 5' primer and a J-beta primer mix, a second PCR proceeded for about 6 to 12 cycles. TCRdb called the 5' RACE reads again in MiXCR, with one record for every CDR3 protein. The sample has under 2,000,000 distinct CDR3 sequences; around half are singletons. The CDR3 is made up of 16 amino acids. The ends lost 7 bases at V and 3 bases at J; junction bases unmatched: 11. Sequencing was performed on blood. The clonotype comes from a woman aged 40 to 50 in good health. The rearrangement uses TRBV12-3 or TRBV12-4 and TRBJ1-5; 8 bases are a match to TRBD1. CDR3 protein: CASTPTGARNNQPQHF. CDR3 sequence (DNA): TGTGCCAGCACCCCGACAGGGGCCCGTAACAATCAGCCCCAGCATTTT.